This T cell receptor (beta chain) was found in a study of cytomegalovirus exposure and HLA in healthy donors. Findings and limits, study-wide: In a later analysis, HLA-C alleles had the fewest associated TCRs, DRB1 alleles the most. Cytomegalovirus status was reportedly diagnosed by the classifier with high specificity and sensitivity.

PCR involved 60 Vbeta and 13 Jbeta primers. Sequencing was performed with immunoSEQ multiplex PCR; in TCRdb, only in-frame clones are kept and a portion is missing. Among under 200,000 clones listed, over 75% were seen once. The germline V gene encodes CDR1 SNHLY and CDR2 FYNNEI. Trimming at V came to 6 bases and at J to 11 bases, leaving 18 bases not matched to a gene. The CDR3 is 15 amino acids. About this clone: Its specificity is not known.

J is TRBJ1-1 and V is TRBV2, with 7 nucleotides matching TRBD1. Sample: PBMCs. The origin of this receptor is a man aged 55 to 69 in good health and CMV-seronegative. DNA for the CDR3: TGTGCCAGCAGGGTGTCGGGACAGAAAGCACTGAGGGCTTTCTTT. Amino acids: CASRVSGQKALRAFF. Drawing the rest from reference TRBV2 and TRBJ1-1, the complete variable domain is EPEVTQTPSHQVTQMGQEVILRCVPISNHLYFYWYRQILGQKVEFLVSFYNNEISEKSEIFDDQFSVERPDGSNFTLKIRSTKLEDSAMYFCASRVSGQKALRAFFGQGTRLTVV.